The rows below give T cell receptor beta chains drawn from one sample of a study of CD8 T cells in ankylosing spondylitis. TCRdb ran MiXCR on the 5' RACE reads and lists one entry per CDR3 protein. The table has approximately 550,000 distinct CDR3 sequences, roughly 13% seen once. The source material was blood, either unsorted or a sorted T cell fraction (not recorded which). The receptor source for this set is a male donor with ankylosing spondylitis. Both conserved end residues are trimmed from each CDR3. A D gene is named only where the DNA matches it firmly.

ASRDPTPGIRGQPQH,.,TRBJ1-5,TRBV6-1
ATSGSSTDTQY,.,TRBJ2-3,TRBV24-1
ASRNSGGEEAF,TRBD1,TRBJ1-1,TRBV5-6
ASSQVNGPPTGVNEQF,TRBD1,TRBJ2-1,TRBV4-1
ASRRLAGGSIEQF,TRBD2,TRBJ2-1,TRBV2
ASSDGTANTGELF,TRBD1,TRBJ2-2,TRBV9
SVNLGDTQY,.,TRBJ2-3,TRBV20-1
ASSPLGGGVNTGELF,.,TRBJ2-2,TRBV7-9
ASSWEQVETQY,.,TRBJ2-5,TRBV5-1
ASSLSAGTTDTQY,.,TRBJ2-3,TRBV5-1
ASSPAGTALNNEQF,TRBD1,TRBJ2-1,TRBV11-2
ASSSLAANTGELF,TRBD2,TRBJ2-2,TRBV6-2/TRBV6-3
ASGFLDNTEAF,.,TRBJ1-1,TRBV12-5
ASREWGESGYT,.,TRBJ1-2,TRBV2
ATSRDLRTSRANVLT,.,TRBJ2-6,TRBV15
ASSVSGVGNTGELF,.,TRBJ2-2,TRBV5-1
ASSGGLAANNEQF,TRBD2,TRBJ2-1,TRBV25-1
ASSGQGVSYGYT,TRBD1,TRBJ1-2,TRBV6-1
ASSLEGARALH,TRBD1,TRBJ1-6,TRBV12-3/TRBV12-4
SASPSLNTGELF,.,TRBJ2-2,TRBV20-1
ASSAGEWETQY,.,TRBJ2-5,TRBV6-4
ASSPQFRDNEQF,.,TRBJ2-1,TRBV11-3
ASSVDVGGGARVAF,.,TRBJ1-1,TRBV9
ASSHGQGGQPQH,TRBD1,TRBJ1-5,TRBV6-5